Here is one T cell receptor beta chain with its context. Its specificity is not known. The sample comes from a study of monozygotic twins with inflammatory bowel disease. Study-level findings and limits: The data gave no support to a single strong IBD-associated signal or clonotype.

Per the germline V gene, CDR1 is SGDLS and CDR2 is YYNGEE. This CDR3 is built from 14 residues. TCRdb re-analyzed the 5' RACE reads; it lists each CDR3 protein once, without DNA. Its table records around 210,000 distinct CDR3 sequences. V is TRBV9 and J is TRBJ1-5; TCRdb calls TRBD1, which cannot be checked without DNA. The sequencing sample was made of blood. The receptor was derived from a human donor with ulcerative colitis or Crohn's disease, or a healthy co-twin of an affected twin (not recorded which). The CDR3 is CASSDGQINQPQHF.